This T cell receptor (beta chain) was sequenced in a study of ipilimumab plus nivolumab after autologous stem cell transplantation (dated by TCRdb to 2020 to 2022). About the investigation overall: A median of about five ipilimumab doses and 8 nivolumab doses was received by trial patients. Primary refractory and relapsed disease were included in the DLBCL cohort, with 18-month progression-free survival of 85.7% and 28.6%, respectively. The intent-to-treat population of the trial was made up of 35 to 45 patients. The trial enrolled patients with high-risk diffuse large B cell lymphoma, mature T cell lymphoma, or multiple myeloma undergoing autologous transplant.

CDR3 length: 12 amino acids, cysteine to phenylalanine. Solely the CDR3 DNA is kept, with 36 bases framed from the first base. Deletion took 6 bases off V and 3 bases off J, with a span of 9 bases between the germline ends. The germline V gene (reference sequence) provides CDR1 LNHDA and CDR2 SQIVND. The paper's findings and limits, for the study overall: The authors concluded that, as post-transplant consolidation, combined checkpoint inhibition appeared tolerable. According to the authors, a biologic rationale for studying the approach further came from T cell receptor repertoire, regulatory T cell phenotype and gut microbiota profiles.

Regarding this clone: Its cognate antigen has yet to be identified. The input lacks base qualities; no much larger clone sits a single base away.

Starting 14 to 28 days after the autologous transplant, patients began checkpoint therapy, which included ipilimumab at 1 mg/kg intravenously on day 1 of selected weeks. The nivolumab dose was 3 mg/kg intravenously, delivered on day 1 of weeks 1, 4, 7, 10, and every two weeks through week 26. This was a Phase Ib clinical trial that tested ipilimumab plus nivolumab, given as combined checkpoint inhibition, for consolidation following autologous stem cell transplantation. To prepare the library, the immunoSEQ multiplex PCR assay was applied. Sourced from immuneACCESS, this table was stored by TCRdb with only in-frame sequences that have V and J called. A share of the clones is absent; for the studies checked, an unresolved V gene accounts for under half, and the remainder has no known explanation. The sample records some 87,000 clones, nearly 85% of which are singletons. The ten top clones hold about 2.2% of the sample.

The chain links TRBV19 with TRBJ2-7; the D call is possibly TRBD1 or TRBD2, each sharing 5 bases. This TCR derives from a male donor with diffuse large B-cell lymphoma. The sample was PBMCs, taken in a trial of ipilimumab plus nivolumab as post-transplant consolidation. The CDR3 amino acid sequence is: CASSPRGYEQYF. In nucleotide form, the sequence is TGTGCCAGTAGCCCGAGGGGCTACGAGCAGTACTTC.